The source of this T cell receptor (beta chain) is a study of T cell responses to AZD1222 COVID-19 vaccine. Study results and limitations: Only a handful of AZD1222 recipients were seropositive at baseline. The donors showed a predominance of white British ancestry and of females, with possible underestimation of clonal diversity. Dominant CD4 TCR responses targeted spike regions 160-218 and 743-854. Repertoire samples came only from after the peak T cell response.

Sequencing was performed with immunoSEQ multiplex PCR; in TCRdb, only in-frame clones are kept and a portion is missing. The table records around 83,000 clones, 92% of them present only once. Of note for this clone: No antigen is known for it.

J was trimmed by 6 bases and V by 5 bases; bases with no gene match: 12. The CDR3 has 15 amino acids. Germline CDR1 and CDR2: MDHEN and SYDVKM. The chain joins TRBV28 to TRBJ2-7, with 8 bases lining up with TRBD2. This sequence was found in an adult in good health. Sequencing used peripheral blood, obtained on day 0 of AZD1222 vaccination. Here the CDR3 DNA reads TGTGCCAGCAGTCCACGGACTAGCCTCCCCACCGAGCAGTACTTC. Encoded protein: CASSPRTSLPTEQYF.